This T cell receptor beta chain was observed in a study of technical replicates of blood from a handful of donors. Germline V gene lookup returns CDR1 SGHDT and CDR2 YYEEEE. V was pared by 4 bases and J by 3 bases, with 8 bases of the junction left unmatched. CDR3 length: 16 amino acids. Repertoires were generated with immunoSEQ multiplex PCR, while TCRdb's copy carries only in-frame clones and drops some. The sample holds tens of thousands of clones, roughly 86% seen once. The chain links TRBV5-6 to TRBJ1-1; 11 nucleotides line up with TRBD1. The sequencing sample was made of PBMCs. The source is a human donor in good health. Some clones in this sample may be carry-over from other donors' samples. The CDR3 nucleotides are TGTGCCAGCAGCCCGGAGGTGGGACAGGGGGACACTGAAGCTTTCTTT. Translation: CASSPEVGQGDTEAFF.